The clone carrying this TCR beta chain was found a few times. During its preparation, the TCRbeta library received unique molecular identifiers. Using its own MiXCR run on the PCR reads, TCRdb lists one record per CDR3 protein. The data show 350,000 to 400,000 distinct CDR3 sequences, with just over 20% seen just once and 3.5% to 4% held by the top ten. With 3 bases removed from V and 1 base from J, the gap between germline ends came to 9 bases. In germline, CDR1 is SEHNR, CDR2 FQNEAQ (reference sequence). The CDR3 is 14 amino acids. These data belong to a study of T-cell reconstitution after alpha-beta-depleted transplantation in children.

The sequenced sample was PBMCs from the stem cell graft donor, obtained from the stem cell graft. This clonotype was sampled from a human donor who donated a stem cell graft to a child with acute myeloid leukemia. The V call is TRBV7-9, the J call TRBJ1-1; possible D gene TRBD1, 5 bases. In DNA, the CDR3 is TGTGCCAGCAGCTTTGTCGGGGGGAACACTGAAGCTTTCTTT. Its protein product is CASSFVGGNTEAFF.